A single sample is the source of the 17 T cell receptor beta chains below, sequenced in a study of T cell repertoires in cytomegalovirus infection (dated by TCRdb to the late 2010s). Sequenced on an Illumina HiSeq 1500. TCRdb's own reprocessing of the public reads used fastp at Q25 and MiXCR and kept productive beta chains. Rows with a matching CDR3 protein are joined into one entry that keeps the most common DNA and genes. Across this sample there are some 270,000 distinct CDR3 sequences, with less than 25% seen only once. The ten largest clones add up to about 20% of the sample. The sample's treatment or condition label, decoded: in vitro stimulation with specific CMV peptide epitopes to enrich CMV-specific T cells. The antigens for these receptors are not known. Sample: cultured PBMCs, taken from culture after CMV antigen stimulation. The receptors come from a human donor in good health (CMV status not recorded). Some clones in this sample may be carry-over from other donors' samples.

The J gene is TRBJ2-3, the V gene TRBV7-3, with D unresolved. The germline V gene encodes CDR1 SGHTA and CDR2 FQGTGA. The CDR3 length is 14 residues. The V and J ends lost 3 bases and 2 bases respectively, with 9 bases between them. The CDR3 nucleotides read TGTGCCAGCAGCTTCGATAGGGACACAGATACGCAGTATTTT. Translating it yields CASSFDRDTDTQYF.

At least ten counts were recorded for this clonotype. This sequence joins TRBV7-8 and TRBJ1-1; no reliable D call. This CDR3 has 13 residues. Per the germline V gene, CDR1 is SGHVS and CDR2 is FQNEAQ. Trimming pared 8 bases from V and 0 bases from J, leaving 10 bases between. The CDR3 DNA reads TGTGCCAGCGTGGCAGGCATGAACACTGAAGCTTTCTTT. Protein sequence: CASVAGMNTEAFF.

The V gene is TRBV18, the J gene TRBJ2-1; TRBD2 agrees at 13 bases. This CDR3 has 17 residues. V trimming: 3 bases; J trimming: 4 bases; junction bases outside the gene matches: 6. Germline CDR1 and CDR2: KGHSH and LQKENI. In DNA form, the CDR3 reads TGTGCCAGCTCACCTGGACTAGCGGGAGTGGGATACAATGAGCAGTTCTTC. Translation: CASSPGLAGVGYNEQFF.

This clonotype was seen many times. This chain joins TRBV7-2 and TRBJ1-2; the D is unclear. The CDR3 contains 15 residues. From germline, CDR1 is SGHTA and CDR2 FQGNSA. The V and J ends lost 1 base and 8 bases respectively, with 17 bases between them. The CDR3 loop is CASSLEGGREIGYTF. The CDR3 bases are TGTGCCAGCAGCTTAGAGGGCGGTAGGGAGATCGGCTACACCTTC.

This clonotype was counted between two and nine times. The rearrangement uses TRBV6-1 and TRBJ1-3; 7 bases agree with TRBD1. This CDR3 is built from 13 residues. Losses at the gene ends were 6 bases for V and 2 bases for J; bases not matched to a gene: 1. Germline V gene sequence: CDR1 MNHNS, CDR2 SASEGT. Here the CDR3 DNA reads TGTGCCAGCAGAGACAGGGCTGGAAACACCATATATTTT. Protein product: CASRDRAGNTIYF.

This clonotype turned up a few times. The rearrangement uses TRBV6-2 or TRBV6-3 and TRBJ2-1, with 9 bases fitting TRBD1. Germline lookup yields CDR1 MNHEY and CDR2 SVGEGT. This CDR3 comprises 13 residues. After removal of 6 bases from V and 5 bases from J, the junction contained 2 bases not matched to a gene. CDR3 nucleotide sequence: TGTGCCAGCAGGGACAGGGGTCACAATGAGCAGTTCTTC. It is translated as CASRDRGHNEQFF.

This clonotype was observed a handful of times. The gene calls are TRBV12-3 or TRBV12-4 and TRBJ2-2; D uncertain. V shed 5 bases and J shed 2 bases, with 12 bases lying between them. The CDR3 sequence is 15 residues long. The CDR3 DNA reads TGTGCCAGCAGTCGTCTGTCCAGCAACACCGGGGAGCTGTTTTTT. This gives the protein CASSRLSSNTGELFF.

This sequence joins TRBV7-6 and TRBJ1-5; D is uncertain. CDR3 length equals 16 residues. V was cut by 1 base and J by 0 bases, with 10 bases left in between. The germline V gene encodes CDR1 SGHVS and CDR2 FNYEAQ. The CDR3 loop reads CASSLEPSYSNQPQHF. CDR3 DNA: TGTGCCAGCAGCTTAGAACCAAGTTATAGCAATCAGCCCCAGCATTTT.

This chain connects TRBV7-3 to TRBJ2-1; TRBD2 agrees at 8 bases. The CDR3 totals 15 residues. J lost 0 bases, V lost 5 bases, and 3 bases had no gene match. Germline CDR1 is SGHTA and CDR2 is FQGTGA. The CDR3 DNA sequence: TGTGCCAGCAGCCGAGGGACTAGCTCCTACAATGAGCAGTTCTTC. It translates to CASSRGTSSYNEQFF.

The rearrangement links TRBV7-6 to TRBJ2-1; tentatively, D is TRBD1 or TRBD2 (5 bases each). Germline CDR1 is SGHVS and CDR2 is FNYEAQ. The V end was cut by 3 bases, the J end by 4 bases, with 13 bases between. The length of the CDR3 is 15 residues. The CDR3 region is CASSFGTQIYNEQFF. The CDR3 DNA reads TGTGCCAGCAGCTTTGGGACGCAGATTTACAATGAGCAGTTCTTC.

This clonotype was recorded only once. The chain uses TRBV5-1 and TRBJ2-5; 9 bases fit TRBD2. The CDR3 loop spans 15 amino acids. Germline V CDR1 and CDR2: SGHRS, YFSETQ. The trim removed 1 base at V and 5 bases at J, leaving 6 bases unmatched. In DNA, the CDR3 is TGCGCCAGCAGCTTGTCTTCTAGCGGGACGGAGACCCAGTACTTC. Its translation is CASSLSSSGTETQYF. Complete variable domain (other parts from reference TRBV5-1 and TRBJ2-5): KAGVTQTPRYLIKTRGQQVTLSCSPISGHRSVSWYQQTPGQGLQFLFEYFSETQRNKGNFPGRFSGRQFSNSRSEMNVSTLELGDSALYLCASSLSSSGTETQYFGPGTRLLVL.

This clonotype was seen a handful of times. The chain joins TRBV7-9 to TRBJ2-5, with TRBD2 matching 13 bases. CDR3 length equals 23 residues. V was clipped by 5 bases and J by 7 bases; unmatched bases: 31. Germline lookup yields CDR1 SEHNR and CDR2 FQNEAQ (reference sequence). The CDR3 DNA sequence: TGTGCCAGCAGCCAAGGCGCACTAGCGGGAGGGCCGTTTGGTGCCCCGCTCAAGGGGACCCAGTACTTC. Its translation is CASSQGALAGGPFGAPLKGTQYF.

This clonotype was seen ten or more times. The chain recombines TRBV6-1 with TRBJ1-5; TRBD1 matches at 10 bases. Germline CDR1 MNHNS, CDR2 SASEGT. V was pared by 8 bases and J by 2 bases, with 15 bases of the junction left unmatched. The CDR3 spans 18 residues. CDR3 protein: CASGPGQGTNIGNQPQHF. CDR3 nucleotides: TGTGCCAGCGGACCGGGACAGGGGACAAATATAGGCAATCAGCCCCAGCATTTT.

This clonotype has a count of ten or more. The rearrangement uses TRBV7-2 and TRBJ1-1; weak D call: TRBD1 (5 bases). The germline V gene encodes CDR1 SGHTA and CDR2 FQGNSA. CDR3 length: 18 residues. V lost 7 bases and J lost 1, with 25 bases in between. The CDR3, as DNA: TGTGCCAGCACCAGGTGGGGGGGGAACCCCGGAGGGAACACTGAAGCTTTCTTT. It yields the protein CASTRWGGNPGGNTEAFF.

This clonotype has just a few counts. J is TRBJ1-6 and V is TRBV12-3 or TRBV12-4; D gene unclear. V gave up 6 bases and J gave up 6 bases, with 6 bases separating them. The CDR3 runs to 12 residues. The CDR3 loop reads CASRLFNSPLHF. Here the CDR3 DNA reads TGTGCCAGCAGACTCTTTAATTCACCCCTCCACTTT.

The chain is built from TRBV11-3 and TRBJ2-1; 7 positions match TRBD1. Per the germline V gene, CDR1 is SGHNT and CDR2 is YENEEA. V shed 6 bases, J shed 2 bases, and the junction held 7 bases outside the gene matches. The CDR3 contains 15 residues. In DNA, the CDR3 is TGTGCCAGCAGAAAGCAAACAGGGGCCTACAATGAGCAGTTCTTC. Residues: CASRKQTGAYNEQFF.

The chain couples TRBV5-6 to TRBJ2-1, with D unclear. There are 12 residues in the CDR3. From germline, CDR1 is SGHDT and CDR2 YYEEEE. Between the trimmed V and J ends, which lost 1 base and 7 bases, there was a span of 6 bases. Here the CDR3 DNA reads TGTGCCAGCAGCTTGCAAGGGAATGAGCAGTTCTTC. It is translated as CASSLQGNEQFF.